This T cell receptor (beta chain) was documented in a study of T cell repertoires in cytomegalovirus infection (dated by TCRdb to between 2018 and 2021). Describing the broader study: Recently identified HLA-C-restricted CMV epitopes, whose presentation resists viral immunomodulation, were targeted by peptide stimulations together with well-studied HLA-B-restricted epitopes. Because public TCR beta signatures pointed to carriage of CMV infection together with the matching HLA type, the HLA type of each donor mattered for the analysis.

The treatment or condition label for this specimen denotes: in vitro stimulation with specific CMV peptide epitopes to enrich CMV-specific T cells. Reads for this sample came from an Illumina HiSeq 1500. The public reads were quality trimmed at Q25 with fastp and then assembled into clones with MiXCR by TCRdb, keeping productive beta chains. Rows merge per CDR3 protein into single entries with the most common DNA and genes. The sample records about 350,000 distinct CDR3 sequences, about 35% of which are singletons. The ten largest clones capture approximately 15% of the sample. Here is what the overall study found, with its caveats: Cumulative frequency of public TCR beta family members discriminated carriers of CMV infection plus the relevant HLA type in this cohort and an independent approximately 400-donor cohort. In the ex vivo response, HLA-C-restricted CMV-specific TCR beta clonotypes were dominant, and in two of eight donors the single most frequent clonotype came from this HLA-C-restricted group.

There are many counts of this clonotype. The antigen it binds to is not known. Base qualities are not provided; no much larger clone lies one nucleotide away. Including cysteine and phenylalanine, the CDR3 has 14 amino acids. Of all the DNA, just the CDR3 is kept, 42 bases in frame from base 1. Taken from the germline V gene, the CDR1 and CDR2 loops are MDHEN and SYDVKM. Germline trimming amounts to 6 bases on V and 3 bases on J, with 3 as the count of junction bases outside the gene matches. The V and J segments used are TRBV28 and TRBJ2-1; 9 bases in between match TRBD2. The source material was cultured PBMCs, sampled from culture after CMV antigen stimulation. The origin of this receptor is a human donor in good health (CMV status not recorded). Some clones in this sample may be carry-over from other donors' samples. Here the CDR3 is given as CASSLSGSYNEQFF. The nucleotide sequence is TGTGCCAGCAGCCTTAGCGGGAGCTACAATGAGCAGTTCTTC.